These 31 T cell receptor beta chains were sequenced from one sample in a study of cytomegalovirus exposure and HLA in healthy donors. Primers: 60 Vbeta forward and 13 Jbeta reverse. Using immunoSEQ multiplex PCR, the repertoire was profiled, and TCRdb retains in-frame clones only, with some absent. This repertoire shows roughly 180,000 clones, roughly a tenth found once; its top ten account for approximately 1.5%. Sequenced sample: PBMCs. The receptors come from a woman aged 25-40 years in good health and CMV-seropositive.

This clone appeared a few times. This chain links TRBV2 with TRBJ2-7; D possibly corresponds to TRBD2 (5 bases). Germline CDR1 and CDR2: SNHLY and FYNNEI. The CDR3 totals 13 residues. The germline V and J ends were trimmed by 6 bases and 2 bases, with 11 bases remaining between them. CDR3 region: CASRGSRAYEQYF. CDR3 DNA: TGTGCCAGCAGGGGATCGAGGGCCTACGAGCAGTACTTC.

The V gene is TRBV5-1, the J gene TRBJ2-7; 11 positions agree with TRBD2. Germline trimming cut 1 base from V and 9 bases from J; bases unmatched to any gene: 9. Germline V gene data show CDR1 as SGHRS and CDR2 as YFSETQ. This CDR3 contains 15 residues. In nucleotides, the CDR3 is TGCGCCAGCAGCTTGTTACTAGCGGGGGCAGTTGGGCAGTACTTC. Protein: CASSLLLAGAVGQYF.

This chain connects TRBV4-2 to TRBJ2-2; maybe TRBD2 (5 bases). The V and J ends lost 0 bases and 3 bases respectively, with 11 bases between them. The CDR3 is 16 residues long. Looked up from germline, CDR1 is LGHNA and CDR2 is YNFKEQ. The CDR3 DNA sequence: TGTGCCAGCAGCCAAGATCGGACTCTATACACCGGGGAGCTGTTTTTT. It is translated as CASSQDRTLYTGELFF.

The chain is built from TRBV27 and TRBJ2-7; 10 nucleotides line up with TRBD1. The trim removed 8 bases at V and 2 bases at J, leaving 6 bases unmatched. This CDR3 is 14 amino acids long. Germline V gives CDR1 MNHEY, CDR2 SMNVEV (reference sequence). CDR3: CASGPGQGTYEQYF. CDR3 nucleotides: TGTGCCAGCGGCCCGGGACAGGGGACCTACGAGCAGTACTTC.

This clone was counted a few times. The chain uses TRBV2 and TRBJ1-4; unclear D gene. V lost 2 bases and J 0 bases, leaving 13 bases between the germline ends. The CDR3 loop spans 17 amino acids. CDR1 and CDR2 (germline): SNHLY, FYNNEI. The CDR3 bases are TGTGCCAGCAGTGAAACGCCCAGATTTTCAACTAATGAAAAACTGTTTTTT. Its translation is CASSETPRFSTNEKLFF.

This clone has a handful of counts. The chain has TRBV9 and TRBJ2-2; D ambiguous. Germline-derived CDR1 and CDR2 are SGDLS and YYNGEE. Trimming took off 5 bases at V and 7 bases at J, with 9 bases between the two ends. The length of the CDR3 is 12 residues. For the CDR3, the DNA is TGTGCCAGCAGGACTTCCGGCGGGGAGCTGTTTTTT. Its protein product is CASRTSGGELFF.

The rearrangement joins TRBV27 to TRBJ1-1; D remains unclear. Germline CDR1 MNHEY, CDR2 SMNVEV (reference sequence). The CDR3 has 14 amino acids. Trimming shortened V by 5 bases and J by 1 base, and 11 bases separated the two germline ends. This CDR3 reads CASSPLSGNTEAFF. CDR3 nucleotide sequence: TGTGCCAGCAGTCCTCTTTCCGGGAACACTGAAGCTTTCTTT.

There are a few counts of this clone. The chain employs TRBV11-2 and TRBJ2-7; D gene ambiguous. Germline CDR1 SGHAT, CDR2 FQNNGV. Trimming took off 8 bases at V and 0 bases at J, with 11 bases between the two ends. The CDR3 has 13 amino acids. The CDR3 loop reads CASQTPSSYEQYF. CDR3 bases: TGTGCCAGCCAGACACCGAGCTCCTACGAGCAGTACTTC.

The chain has TRBV5-1 and TRBJ2-1, with 9 positions matching TRBD1. The germline V gene has CDR1 SGHRS and CDR2 YFSETQ. J was trimmed by 8 bases and V by 7 bases; bases with no gene match: 10. The CDR3 is 14 residues long. As DNA, the CDR3 is TGCGCCAGCTACAGGGGGCAAAGGTGGGATGAGCAGTTCTTC. Translated, it gives CASYRGQRWDEQFF.

This clone has only a few counts. This CDR3 is CASSLAAGTSGPNEQFF. The CDR3 region has the DNA TGCGCCAGCAGCCTTGCCGCCGGGACTAGCGGACCCAATGAGCAGTTCTTC. The V and J genes are TRBV5-1 and TRBJ2-1; 11 bases are shared with TRBD2. The CDR3 contains 17 residues. V lost 4 bases, J lost 6 bases, and 12 bases stayed unmatched. The V gene's germline CDR1 is SGHRS and CDR2 YFSETQ. Filled out from reference TRBV5-1 and TRBJ2-1, the complete variable domain reads KAGVTQTPRYLIKTRGQQVTLSCSPISGHRSVSWYQQTPGQGLQFLFEYFSETQRNKGNFPGRFSGRQFSNSRSEMNVSTLELGDSALYLCASSLAAGTSGPNEQFFGPGTRLTVL.

This clone was counted only a few times. This sequence joins TRBV5-1 and TRBJ2-1; the match to TRBD2 covers 7 bases. J was trimmed by 0 bases and V by 2 bases; bases with no gene match: 2. CDR3 length: 15 amino acids. Germline V lookup: CDR1 SGHRS, CDR2 YFSETQ. CDR3 in amino acids: CASSFGEGSYNEQFF. In nucleotides, the CDR3 is TGCGCCAGCAGCTTTGGGGAGGGCTCCTACAATGAGCAGTTCTTC.

The chain combines TRBV27 with TRBJ2-6, with D unresolved. Germline V CDR1 and CDR2: MNHEY, SMNVEV (reference sequence). The length of the CDR3 is 14 residues. V was shortened by 2 bases and J by 12 bases, with 14 bases between the two germline ends. The CDR3 reads CASSLKAPRSVLTF. CDR3 nucleotides: TGTGCCAGCAGTTTAAAGGCCCCTCGGAGCGTCCTGACTTTC.

This clone was picked up a small number of times. The chain combines TRBV4-1 with TRBJ1-2; 7 positions agree with TRBD1. The CDR3 spans 15 residues. Germline assignment: CDR1 MGHRA and CDR2 YSYEKL. Germline trimming cut 1 base from V and 3 bases from J; bases unmatched to any gene: 5. The CDR3 region has the DNA TGCGCCAGCAGCCAAGCCCTACAGGGGCACTATGGCTACACCTTC. Its translation is CASSQALQGHYGYTF.

V usage is TRBV27 and J usage is TRBJ2-3; D is possibly TRBD1 (6 bases). The CDR3 extends over 14 amino acids. The germline V gene has CDR1 MNHEY and CDR2 SMNVEV (reference sequence). Trimming cost V 7 bases and J 4 bases, with 15 bases left between them. CDR3 bases: TGTGCCAGCAAAGAAGCAGGGGCCTCAGATACGCAGTATTTT. Amino acids: CASKEAGASDTQYF.

This clone was seen a handful of times. This chain uses TRBV7-9 with TRBJ2-1, with 11 bases matching TRBD2. Germline-derived CDR1 and CDR2 are SEHNR and FQNEAQ (reference sequence). CDR3 length: 16 residues. J was trimmed by 9 bases and V by 1 base; bases with no gene match: 8. Here the CDR3 DNA reads TGTGCCAGCAGCTTAGGGGGGACTAGCGGTAGTGTTGAGCAGTTCTTC. Translated, it gives CASSLGGTSGSVEQFF.

This clone was seen a handful of times. This chain links TRBV11-2 with TRBJ2-2; D call uncertain. In germline, CDR1 is SGHAT, CDR2 FQNNGV. There are 13 residues in the CDR3. V lost 3 bases to trimming and J lost 3 bases, with 5 bases between them. The CDR3 spells CASSFPYTGELFF. CDR3 bases: TGTGCCAGCAGCTTTCCATACACCGGGGAGCTGTTTTTT.

The rearrangement links TRBV7-2 to TRBJ2-7; D might be TRBD1 (5 bases). Germline CDR1 and CDR2: SGHTA and FQGNSA. The CDR3 length is 13 residues. With 4 bases removed from V and 6 bases from J, the gap between germline ends came to 13 bases. CDR3 amino acids: CASSWGLSGEQYF. In DNA form, the CDR3 reads TGTGCCAGCAGCTGGGGCCTGAGTGGCGAGCAGTACTTC.

In its sample, this clone was seen a few times. The chain employs TRBV2 and TRBJ2-7; the D gene is possibly TRBD1 (6 bases). Trimming left V 11 bases short and J 0 bases short, with 11 bases between. The CDR3 totals 12 residues. The germline V gene has CDR1 SNHLY and CDR2 FYNNEI. CDR3: CAGGQSSYEQYF. DNA for the CDR3: TGTGCCGGAGGACAGTCCTCCTACGAGCAGTACTTC.

A few counts support this clone. This sample includes further DNA sequences coding for the same CDR3. The V and J genes are TRBV5-4 and TRBJ2-3; a weak D match, TRBD1 (5 bases). With 2 bases removed from V and 5 bases from J, the gap between germline ends came to 6 bases. CDR3 size: 12 residues. Per germline, CDR1 SGHNT and CDR2 YYREEE (reference sequence). DNA for the CDR3: TGTGCCAGCAGCTTAAGGGGAGATACGCAGTATTTT. Translation gives CASSLRGDTQYF.

In this sample, this clone turned up once. This chain links TRBV6-6 with TRBJ1-2, with a tentative D call TRBD1 (6 bases). Trimming stripped 5 bases from V and 8 bases from J, with 18 bases between. The germline CDR1 and CDR2 sequences are MNHNY and SVGAGI (reference sequence). CDR3 length: 14 amino acids. CDR3 nucleotide sequence: TGTGCCAGCAGTCCAGAGGGGGTATTGAGGGGCTACACCTTC. It codes for CASSPEGVLRGYTF.

The gene calls are TRBV5-1 and TRBJ2-7; 16 bases agree with TRBD2. Per germline, CDR1 SGHRS and CDR2 YFSETQ. Unmatched junction bases numbered 12, after V lost 4 bases and J lost 2 bases. The CDR3 is made up of 19 amino acids. CDR3 loop: CASSVSGTSGRARTYEQYF. The CDR3, as DNA: TGCGCCAGCAGCGTCTCCGGGACTAGCGGGAGGGCCAGGACCTACGAGCAGTACTTC.

This chain links TRBV5-1 with TRBJ2-1, with 7 positions matching TRBD2. The CDR3 runs to 14 residues. V shed 7 bases, J shed 3 bases, and the junction held 7 bases outside the gene matches. Germline V gene sequence: CDR1 SGHRS, CDR2 YFSETQ. The CDR3: CASGSRGGYNEQFF. The DNA of the CDR3 is TGCGCCAGCGGTAGCCGCGGGGGCTACAATGAGCAGTTCTTC.

This clone was detected a few times. As DNA, the CDR3 is TGTGCCAGCAGCTTGTTTATCCTACGACTAGCGGGAGGAACTGAGCAGTTCTTC. It yields the protein CASSLFILRLAGGTEQFF. The chain links TRBV11-2 to TRBJ2-1, with TRBD2 identical over 13 bases. CDR3 length: 18 residues. Germline V CDR1 and CDR2: SGHAT, FQNNGV. The V gene end was trimmed by 3 bases and the J gene end by 9 bases; junction bases not matched to a gene: 14.

This chain uses TRBV5-4 with TRBJ1-1, with TRBD1 matching over 7 bases. Unmatched junction bases numbered 3, after V lost 2 bases and J lost 5 bases. This CDR3 has 13 residues. In germline, CDR1 is SGHNT, CDR2 YYREEE (reference sequence). CDR3: CASSLDRDTEAFF. DNA of the CDR3: TGTGCCAGCAGCTTAGACAGGGATACTGAAGCTTTCTTT.

The V call is TRBV4-1, the J call TRBJ2-1; 11 bases are shared with TRBD2. Germline CDR1 is MGHRA and CDR2 is YSYEKL. The CDR3 loop spans 14 amino acids. After removal of 4 bases from V and 10 bases from J, the junction contained 6 bases not matched to a gene. The chain's CDR3 is CASSLLTSGGEQFF. In nucleotides, the CDR3 is TGCGCCAGCAGCCTGTTAACTAGCGGGGGCGAGCAGTTCTTC.

For this clone: A read error may produce the germline difference seen at one junction end. The rearrangement joins TRBV6-1 to TRBJ2-7, with TRBD2 matching 8 bases. The CDR3 length is 15 residues. Per germline, CDR1 MNHNS and CDR2 SASEGT. The DNA for the CDR3 is TGTGCCAGCAGTGAAACGGGACTAGTTTCGTTGAGGGAGAACTTC. It translates to CASSETGLVSLRENF.

This clone was recorded a few times. This chain links TRBV9 with TRBJ2-1, with 10 nucleotides matching TRBD1. This CDR3 contains 14 residues. CDR1 and CDR2 (germline): SGDLS, YYNGEE. Germline trimming cut 0 bases from V and 9 bases from J; bases unmatched to any gene: 3. The CDR3 protein is CASSVGDRGREQFF. CDR3 nucleotides: TGTGCCAGCAGCGTAGGTGACAGGGGGCGTGAGCAGTTCTTC.

This clone was seen more than once but under ten times. The gene calls are TRBV25-1 and TRBJ1-4; 7 bases agree with TRBD1. Unmatched junction bases numbered 10, after V lost 5 bases and J lost 4 bases. Germline-derived CDR1 and CDR2 are MGHDK and SYGVNS. This CDR3 region has 16 residues. The CDR3 DNA sequence: TGTGCCAGCAGTAGGGGCCGGACAGGTGTTAATGAAAAACTGTTTTTT. Its translation: CASSRGRTGVNEKLFF.

This clone was recorded a few times. V and J are TRBV6-5 and TRBJ2-3, with no clear D. Trimming left V 1 base short and J 1 base short, with 9 bases between. Germline loops: CDR1 MNHEY, CDR2 SVGAGI. This CDR3 region has 15 residues. CDR3 amino acids: CASSYWPGGTDTQYF. The CDR3 bases are TGTGCCAGCAGTTACTGGCCCGGAGGCACAGATACGCAGTATTTT.

This clone came up a few times. This chain joins TRBV5-1 and TRBJ1-1; maybe TRBD1 (5 bases). CDR1 is SGHRS and CDR2 is YFSETQ in the germline V gene. CDR3 length equals 12 residues. The V gene lost 0 bases and the J gene lost 5 bases, with 5 bases spanning the gap. CDR3 loop: CASSLEGTEAFF. The CDR3 DNA follows: TGCGCCAGCAGCTTGGAGGGGACTGAAGCTTTCTTT.

In this sample, this clone turned up a few times. The CDR3 region is CASSSDRNTEAFF. CDR3 nucleotides: TGTGCCAGCAGTTCCGACAGGAACACTGAAGCTTTCTTT. The chain links TRBV7-9 to TRBJ1-1; maybe TRBD1 (5 bases). The CDR3 spans 13 residues. V was trimmed by 6 bases and J by 1 base, leaving 9 bases between them. CDR1 is SEHNR, CDR2 FQNEAQ, per germline (reference sequence).